This entry lists 11 T cell receptor beta chains sequenced from one sample in a study of blood T cell repertoires in COVID-19. The method was immunoSEQ multiplex PCR; TCRdb's version includes in-frame clones alone and lacks a portion of them. The sample yields about 50,000 clones, approximately 91% seen once. Sequencing was done on a sample of peripheral blood. All receptors derive from a man aged 45 to 65 with active COVID-19.

This clone has a single count. The gene calls are TRBV2 and TRBJ1-2; 9 bases align to TRBD1. Germline V gene lookup returns CDR1 SNHLY and CDR2 FYNNEI. Germline trimming cut 9 bases from V and 4 bases from J; bases unmatched to any gene: 6. This CDR3 comprises 13 residues. As DNA, the CDR3 is TGTGCCAGTGGGGACAGGGTTGGCTATGGCTACACCTTC. Amino acid sequence: CASGDRVGYGYTF.

This clone was detected only once. One end of the junction is discordant with germline, which a read error may explain. The rearrangement uses TRBV6-5 and TRBJ2-7; tentatively, D is TRBD1 (6 bases). CDR1 and CDR2 (germline): MNHEY, SVGAGI. This CDR3 is 12 amino acids long. The CDR3 region is CASSWTVYKQYF. In nucleotides, the CDR3 is TGTGCCAGCAGTTGGACAGTCTACAAGCAGTACTTC.

J is TRBJ2-2 and V is TRBV7-9, with 7 bases identical to TRBD1. Germline CDR1 reads SEHNR; CDR2 reads FQNEAQ (reference sequence). V dropped 5 bases and J dropped 6; count of bases not matched to a gene: 3. The CDR3 runs to 13 residues. CDR3 protein: CASSPTGAGELFF. CDR3 nucleotides: TGTGCCAGCAGCCCAACAGGGGCCGGGGAGCTGTTTTTT. The whole variable domain, filled in from reference TRBV7-9 and TRBJ2-2, reads DTGVSQNPRHKITKRGQNVTFRCDPISEHNRLYWYRQTLGQGPEFLTYFQNEAQLEKSRLLSDRFSAERPKGSFSTLEIQRTEQGDSAMYLCASSPTGAGELFFGEGSRLTVL.

The rearrangement links TRBV15 to TRBJ2-6, with 7 bases identical to TRBD1. Germline-derived CDR1 and CDR2 are LNHNV and YYDKDF (reference sequence). The CDR3 totals 17 residues. V was clipped by 4 bases and J by 2 bases; unmatched bases: 8. In DNA form, the CDR3 reads TGTGCCACCAGCACAGGACAGGCTAGAACTGGGGCCAACGTCCTGACTTTC. Its translation: CATSTGQARTGANVLTF.

The J gene is TRBJ2-3, the V gene TRBV3-1 (or the pseudogene TRBV3-2); 8 nucleotides line up with TRBD2. Per germline, CDR1 LGHDT and CDR2 YNNKEL (reference sequence). The junction had 13 bases not matched to a gene; V was cut back by 8 bases and J by 3 bases. This CDR3 is built from 16 residues. For the CDR3, the DNA is TGTGCCAGCTCCCCCGGGGGGACTAGTCGGACAGATACGCAGTATTTT. Its translation: CASSPGGTSRTDTQYF.

The rearrangement links TRBV10-1 to TRBJ1-1; TRBD1 matches at 8 bases. From germline, CDR1 is WNHNN and CDR2 SYGVQD (reference sequence). The CDR3 spans 14 residues. The CDR3 DNA reads as TGCGTCGGCAGGGGGCTCCGGAGCCTGACTGAAGCTTTCTTT. The encoded protein is CVGRGLRSLTEAFF.

V gene TRBV4-2 combines with J gene TRBJ1-3, with D possibly TRBD1 on 5 matching bases. The length of the CDR3 is 14 residues. Germline lookup yields CDR1 LGHNA and CDR2 YNFKEQ. Trimming removed 6 bases from V and 10 bases from J, with 19 bases in between. The CDR3 sequence is CASSPGQGGGTIYF. Here the CDR3 DNA reads TGTGCCAGCAGTCCCGGGCAGGGCGGGGGTACCATATATTTT.

The chain has TRBV15 and TRBJ1-3; unclear D gene. The CDR3 sequence is 15 residues long. The germline V and J ends were trimmed by 0 bases and 4 bases, with 10 bases remaining between them. Per the germline V gene, CDR1 is LNHNV and CDR2 is YYDKDF (reference sequence). The CDR3, as DNA: TGTGCCACCAGCAGAGATTACGGAGGGGGAAACACCATATATTTT. Translation: CATSRDYGGGNTIYF.

This clone was counted only a few times. This chain connects TRBV19 to TRBJ1-5; 7 nucleotides agree with TRBD1. CDR1 and CDR2 (germline): LNHDA, SQIVND (reference sequence). After removal of 5 bases from V and 9 bases from J, the junction contained 7 bases not matched to a gene. This CDR3 region has 13 residues. Written as DNA, the CDR3 is TGTGCCAGTAGTGACAGGGTCAAGCTGCCCCAGCATTTT. This gives the protein CASSDRVKLPQHF.

The V and J genes are TRBV24-1 and TRBJ1-5; 7 bases are shared with TRBD1. J was trimmed by 0 bases and V by 9 bases; bases with no gene match: 7. CDR3 length equals 15 residues. Germline CDR1 reads KGHDR; CDR2 reads SFDVKD. CDR3 region: CATGETGISNQPQHF. The CDR3 nucleotides are TGTGCCACCGGCGAGACAGGGATTAGCAATCAGCCCCAGCATTTT.

This clone came up once. This chain uses TRBV5-6 with TRBJ2-1; the match to TRBD2 covers 12 bases. The CDR3 contains 16 residues. Germline V gene data show CDR1 as SGHDT and CDR2 as YYEEEE. With 4 bases clipped from V and 2 bases from J, the junction kept 4 bases outside the gene matches. CDR3 coding DNA: TGTGCCAGCAGCCTAAGGACTAGCGGGACCTACAATGAGCAGTTCTTC. It translates to CASSLRTSGTYNEQFF. Full variable domain (rest looked up from reference TRBV5-6 and TRBJ2-1): DAGVTQSPTHLIKTRGQQVTLRCSPKSGHDTVSWYQQALGQGPQFIFQYYEEEERQRGNFPDRFSGHQFPNYSSELNVNALLLGDSALYLCASSLRTSGTYNEQFFGPGTRLTVL.